What follows are 23 T cell receptor beta chains derived from one specimen sequenced in a study of T cell changes during pregnancy in multiple sclerosis. The method was immunoSEQ multiplex PCR; TCRdb's version includes in-frame clones alone and lacks a portion of them. The profile shows approximately 30,000 clones, roughly 89% of them singletons. Sequenced here: CD8+ T cells from peripheral blood mononuclear cells, sampled in the first trimester of pregnancy. These receptors were obtained from a female donor with multiple sclerosis, enrolled in a pregnancy study.

A note on this clone: A read error may produce the germline difference seen at one junction end. This chain joins TRBV7-2 and TRBJ1-6; 7 bases fit TRBD1. Germline CDR1 reads SGHTA; CDR2 reads FQGNSA. CDR3 length: 14 residues. CDR3 amino acids: CASSLDRVGSPLHF. As DNA, the CDR3 is TGTGCCAGCAGTTTAGACAGGGTCGGGTCACCCCTCCACTTT. The full variable domain, completed using reference TRBV7-2 and TRBJ1-6, is GAGVSQSPSNKVTEKGKDVELRCDPISGHTALYWYRQSLGQGLEFLIYFQGNSAPDKSGLPSDRFSAERTGGSVSTLTIQRTQQEDSAVYLCASSLDRVGSPLHFGNGTRLTVT.

CDR3 amino acids: CASRHWGDRPYEQYF. CDR3 sequence (DNA): TGTGCCAGCAGGCACTGGGGGGACAGGCCCTACGAGCAGTACTTC. The rearrangement links TRBV6-6 to TRBJ2-7; TRBD1 agrees at 8 bases. This CDR3 has 15 residues. V gave up 6 bases and J gave up 2 bases; unmatched junction bases: 9. From germline, CDR1 is MNHNY and CDR2 SVGAGI (reference sequence).

This clone has only a few counts. The same CDR3 arises from other DNA sequences in this sample as well. The chain employs TRBV9 and TRBJ1-1; no clear D. The CDR3 sequence is 14 residues long. The germline V and J ends were trimmed by 0 bases and 5 bases, with 11 bases remaining between them. Germline values: CDR1 SGDLS, CDR2 YYNGEE. The CDR3 region is CASSVARGGTEAFF. The CDR3 nucleotides are TGTGCCAGCAGCGTAGCCCGGGGAGGAACTGAAGCTTTCTTT. Full variable domain (outside the CDR3, taken from reference TRBV9 and TRBJ1-1): DSGVTQTPKHLITATGQRVTLRCSPRSGDLSVYWYQQSLDQGLQFLIQYYNGEERAKGNILERFSAQQFPDLHSELNLSSLELGDSALYFCASSVARGGTEAFFGQGTRLTVV.

This clone was seen only once. The chain carries TRBV6-5 and TRBJ2-1; 9 bases agree with TRBD1. With V trimmed by 6 bases and J by 8 bases, 5 bases remained unmatched. CDR3 size: 13 residues. Per germline, CDR1 MNHEY and CDR2 SVGAGI. The CDR3 nucleotides are TGTGCCAGCAGCGACAGGGGGATCGATGAGCAGTTCTTC. Encoded protein: CASSDRGIDEQFF.

This rearrangement joins TRBV28 to TRBJ1-6, with 8 nucleotides matching TRBD1. The CDR3 extends over 19 amino acids. CDR1 MDHEN and CDR2 SYDVKM come from the germline V gene. V lost 4 bases and J lost 8; bases outside the gene matches: 19. CDR3 sequence: CASSSEQFRGRNSHSPLHF. CDR3 nucleotide sequence: TGTGCCAGCAGTTCAGAGCAGTTCAGGGGGCGTAATAGTCATTCACCCCTCCACTTT.

In its sample, this clone was seen a few times. This chain connects TRBV7-9 to TRBJ2-7; 8 bases map to TRBD1. This CDR3 has 16 amino acids. Germline values: CDR1 SEHNR, CDR2 FQNEAQ (reference sequence). V was clipped by 2 bases and J by 2 bases; unmatched bases: 8. The CDR3: CASSLLSGTGPYEQYF. The CDR3 bases are TGTGCCAGCAGCTTATTGTCCGGGACAGGCCCCTACGAGCAGTACTTC.

This clone occurred a few times. This sequence joins TRBV19 and TRBJ1-6; D remains ambiguous. The germline V gene has CDR1 LNHDA and CDR2 SQIVND (reference sequence). The CDR3 has 17 residues. V was shortened by 3 bases and J by 0 bases, with 12 bases between the two germline ends. In DNA form, the CDR3 reads TGTGCCAGTAGTATTAGGAGTGTCAGCTCCTATAATTCACCCCTCCACTTT. It yields the protein CASSIRSVSSYNSPLHF.

The V and J genes are TRBV29-1 and TRBJ1-1; tentative D call: TRBD1 (5 bases). V was pared by 5 bases and J by 1 base, with 8 bases between. This CDR3 is built from 12 residues. Germline CDR1 SQVTM, CDR2 ANQGSEA. The chain's CDR3 is CSVRGQNTEAFF. CDR3 DNA sequence: TGCAGCGTTCGCGGACAGAACACTGAAGCTTTCTTT. Based on the CDR3 plus reference TRBV29-1 and TRBJ1-1, the full variable domain is SAVISQKPSRDICQRGTSLTIQCQVDSQVTMMFWYRQQPGQSLTLIATANQGSEATYESGFVIDKFPISRPNLTFSTLTVSNMSPEDSSIYLCSVRGQNTEAFFGQGTRLTVV.

The chain employs TRBV27 and TRBJ1-1; 7 bases are shared with TRBD1. Germline CDR1 reads MNHEY; CDR2 reads SMNVEV (reference sequence). This CDR3 comprises 16 residues. The V gene end was trimmed by 3 bases and the J gene end by 0 bases; junction bases not matched to a gene: 7. In DNA, the CDR3 is TGTGCCAGCAGTTTGTTCAGGGGGGTGATGAACACTGAAGCTTTCTTT. The encoded protein is CASSLFRGVMNTEAFF.

The V gene is TRBV30, the J gene TRBJ2-1; 9 bases match TRBD2. This CDR3 has 14 residues. V dropped 5 bases and J dropped 8; count of bases not matched to a gene: 10. The germline CDR1 and CDR2 sequences are GTSNPN and SVGIG (reference sequence). The CDR3 region has the DNA TGTGCCTGGTCAGGTGGGGCGGGGGGGGATGAGCAGTTCTTC. It encodes CAWSGGAGGDEQFF.

The chain links TRBV5-6 to TRBJ1-3; no reliable D call. The CDR3 is 15 amino acids. CDR1 and CDR2 (germline): SGHDT, YYEEEE. The V gene lost 3 bases and the J gene lost 0 bases, with 10 bases spanning the gap. This chain's CDR3 is CASSYGIPSGNTIYF. CDR3 DNA: TGTGCCAGCAGCTACGGGATTCCCTCTGGAAACACCATATATTTT.

This rearrangement joins TRBV5-4 to TRBJ1-2; D not certain. The CDR3 has 13 amino acids. V was shortened by 2 bases and J by 1 base, with 6 bases between the two germline ends. In germline, CDR1 is SGHNT, CDR2 YYREEE (reference sequence). Here the CDR3 reads CASSLQNNYGYTF. CDR3 sequence (DNA): TGTGCCAGCAGCTTACAGAATAACTATGGCTACACCTTC.

In nucleotides, the CDR3 is TGTGCCAGCGGGCTAGCGGAGAACTACAATGAGCAGTTCTTC. Protein: CASGLAENYNEQFF. J is TRBJ2-1 and V is TRBV2; 7 nucleotides line up with TRBD2. CDR1 is SNHLY, CDR2 FYNNEI, per germline. V dropped 8 bases and J dropped 3; count of bases not matched to a gene: 7. The CDR3 runs to 14 residues.

The chain carries TRBV27 and TRBJ2-7, with TRBD2 matching over 8 bases. This CDR3 region has 15 residues. Germline trimming cut 6 bases from V and 5 bases from J; bases unmatched to any gene: 12. Germline CDR1 is MNHEY and CDR2 is SMNVEV (reference sequence). DNA for the CDR3: TGTGCCAGCAGCCAGAGAGCGGGGGCCCTCCACGAGCAGTACTTC. It yields the protein CASSQRAGALHEQYF.

V is TRBV15 and J is TRBJ2-7; tentative D call: TRBD1 (6 bases). From germline, CDR1 is LNHNV and CDR2 YYDKDF (reference sequence). V lost 5 bases and J lost 7, with 21 bases in between. The CDR3 has 15 amino acids. This CDR3 is CATSENREGSKEQYF. CDR3 sequence (DNA): TGTGCCACCAGCGAAAACAGGGAAGGATCAAAAGAGCAGTACTTC.

The rearrangement joins TRBV11-2 to TRBJ1-5, with D maybe TRBD1 (6 bases). V dropped 3 bases and J dropped 3 bases, with 15 bases sitting between them. The germline gives CDR1 SGHAT, CDR2 FQNNGV. The CDR3 consists of 16 residues. CDR3 amino acids: CASSLGAGAINQPQHF. The DNA for the CDR3 is TGTGCCAGCAGCTTGGGGGCAGGGGCCATCAATCAGCCCCAGCATTTT.

This clone was observed a few times. This chain links TRBV6-5 with TRBJ2-7; 7 bases are a match to TRBD1. From germline, CDR1 is MNHEY and CDR2 SVGAGI. The length of the CDR3 is 13 residues. With V trimmed by 5 bases and J by 1 base, 2 bases remained unmatched. CDR3 amino acids: CASSRTGSYEQYF. The CDR3 coding sequence is TGTGCCAGCAGTCGGACAGGATCCTACGAGCAGTACTTC.

The V gene is TRBV19, the J gene TRBJ1-2; D is unclear. The CDR3 contains 16 residues. Germline V CDR1 and CDR2: LNHDA, SQIVND (reference sequence). V lost 0 bases and J 4 bases, leaving 15 bases between the germline ends. The CDR3 DNA follows: TGTGCCAGTAGTATAGATCTGGAGGGTCTAATCTATGGCTACACCTTC. Translating gives CASSIDLEGLIYGYTF.

The chain carries TRBV7-3 and TRBJ2-2; D perhaps matches TRBD1 (6 bases). V was trimmed by 2 bases and J by 5 bases, leaving 9 bases between them. CDR3 size: 14 residues. Per germline, CDR1 SGHTA and CDR2 FQGTGA. CDR3 residues: CASSLQGRTGELFF. The CDR3 nucleotides are TGTGCCAGCAGCTTACAGGGGCGTACCGGGGAGCTGTTTTTT.

V usage is TRBV27 and J usage is TRBJ2-7, with a weak D call TRBD2 (6 bases). Between the trimmed V and J ends, which lost 2 bases and 7 bases, there was a span of 12 bases. This CDR3 region has 13 residues. Germline CDR1 and CDR2: MNHEY and SMNVEV (reference sequence). The CDR3 nucleotides are TGTGCCAGCAGTTTAACGGGGGTCGGAGAGCAGTACTTC. This codes for CASSLTGVGEQYF.

This chain connects TRBV15 to TRBJ1-4; no clear D. The CDR3 has 14 amino acids. CDR1 is LNHNV, CDR2 YYDKDF, per germline (reference sequence). The V end lost 3 bases, the J end lost 6 bases, and 11 bases lay between the germline ends. Here the CDR3 DNA reads TGTGCCACCAGCAGGGTAGGGAGCGATGAAAAACTGTTTTTT. It translates to CATSRVGSDEKLFF.

The chain uses TRBV27 and TRBJ1-2; the D gene is possibly TRBD1 (5 bases). V dropped 3 bases and J dropped 0 bases, with 8 bases sitting between them. In germline, CDR1 is MNHEY, CDR2 SMNVEV (reference sequence). The CDR3 spans 14 residues. The CDR3, as DNA: TGTGCCAGCAGTTTGTGGGGGGCTAACTATGGCTACACCTTC. Residues: CASSLWGANYGYTF.

This sequence joins TRBV4-3 and TRBJ1-5, with a tentative D call TRBD1 (6 bases). This CDR3 comprises 16 residues. Germline CDR1 reads LGHNA; CDR2 reads YSLEER. V lost 1 base and J lost 1, with 11 bases in between. The CDR3, as DNA: TGCGCCAGCAGCCAAGGAACAGGGCTCAGCAATCAGCCCCAGCATTTT. Its protein product is CASSQGTGLSNQPQHF.